The entry below describes one T cell receptor (beta chain). Libraries were prepared by immunoSEQ multiplex PCR; TCRdb keeps only in-frame clonotypes and omits some of them. Of more than 90,000 clones detected, around 84% appear once; the ten largest clones hold around 39%. Germline assignment: CDR1 SGHRS and CDR2 YFSETQ. CDR3 length equals 16 residues. The trim removed 6 bases at V and 5 bases at J, leaving 10 bases unmatched. This sample is drawn from a study of blood T cell repertoires in COVID-19. Study overall: The samples span acute and convalescent COVID-19 from the United States, Italy and Spain. Sources were T cells, B-cell-depleted T cells, or PBMCs; the material itself was cDNA or gDNA.

The sequence came from an elderly man with acute or convalescent COVID-19. The chain has TRBV5-1 and TRBJ2-3; TRBD2 matches at 12 bases. Sequencing was carried out using peripheral blood. Written as DNA, the CDR3 is TGCGCCAGCACCTCAATACTAGCGGGAGGTTTAGATACGCAGTATTTT. Amino acid sequence: CASTSILAGGLDTQYF.